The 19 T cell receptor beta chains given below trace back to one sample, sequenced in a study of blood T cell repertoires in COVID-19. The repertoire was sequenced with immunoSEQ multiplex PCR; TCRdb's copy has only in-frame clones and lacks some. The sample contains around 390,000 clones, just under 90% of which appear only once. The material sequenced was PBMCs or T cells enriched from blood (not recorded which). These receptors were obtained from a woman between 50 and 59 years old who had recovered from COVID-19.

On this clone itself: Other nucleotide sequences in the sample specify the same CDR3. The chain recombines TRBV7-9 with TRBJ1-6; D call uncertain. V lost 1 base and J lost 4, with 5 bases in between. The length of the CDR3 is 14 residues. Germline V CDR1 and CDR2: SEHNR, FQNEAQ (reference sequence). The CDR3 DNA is TGTGCCAGCAGCTTAGAACAATATAATTCACCCCTCCACTTT. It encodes CASSLEQYNSPLHF.

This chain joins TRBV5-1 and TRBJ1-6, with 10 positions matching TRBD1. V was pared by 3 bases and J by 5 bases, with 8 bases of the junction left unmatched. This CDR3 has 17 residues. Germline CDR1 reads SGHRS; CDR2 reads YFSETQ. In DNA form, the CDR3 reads TGCGCCAGCAGCTGGGGGGGACAGGGGAGAAATAATTCACCCCTCCACTTT. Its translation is CASSWGGQGRNNSPLHF.

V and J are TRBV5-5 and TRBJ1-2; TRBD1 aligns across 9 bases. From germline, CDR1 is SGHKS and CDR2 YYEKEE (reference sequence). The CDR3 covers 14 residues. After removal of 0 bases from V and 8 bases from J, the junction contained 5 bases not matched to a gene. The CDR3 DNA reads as TGTGCCAGCAGCTTGGCGGGGACAGGGAGCGGCTACACCTTC. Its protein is CASSLAGTGSGYTF.

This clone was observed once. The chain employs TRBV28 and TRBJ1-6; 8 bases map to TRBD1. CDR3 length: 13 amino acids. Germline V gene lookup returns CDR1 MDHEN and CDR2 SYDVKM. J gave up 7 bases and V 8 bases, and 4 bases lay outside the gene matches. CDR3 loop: CASHRDRNSPLHF. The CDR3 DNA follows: TGTGCCAGCCACCGGGACAGGAATTCACCCCTCCACTTT.

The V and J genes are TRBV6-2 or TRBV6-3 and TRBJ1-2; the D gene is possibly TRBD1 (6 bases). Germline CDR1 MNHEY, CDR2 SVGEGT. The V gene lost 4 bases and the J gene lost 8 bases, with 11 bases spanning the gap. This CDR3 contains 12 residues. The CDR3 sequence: CASSLSGVGYTF. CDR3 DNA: TGTGCCAGCAGTTTGTCAGGGGTCGGCTACACCTTC.

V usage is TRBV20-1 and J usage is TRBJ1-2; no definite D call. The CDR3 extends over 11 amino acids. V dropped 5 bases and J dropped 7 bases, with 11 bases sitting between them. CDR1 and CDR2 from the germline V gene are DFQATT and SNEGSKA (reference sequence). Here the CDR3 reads CSAHPGGGYTF. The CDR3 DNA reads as TGCAGTGCTCACCCCGGTGGTGGCTACACCTTC.

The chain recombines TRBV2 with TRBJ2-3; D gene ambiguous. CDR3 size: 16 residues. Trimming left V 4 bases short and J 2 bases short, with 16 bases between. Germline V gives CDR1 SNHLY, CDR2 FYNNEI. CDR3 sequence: CASSAWWASHTDTQYF. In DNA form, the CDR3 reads TGTGCCAGCAGTGCTTGGTGGGCCAGCCACACAGATACGCAGTATTTT.

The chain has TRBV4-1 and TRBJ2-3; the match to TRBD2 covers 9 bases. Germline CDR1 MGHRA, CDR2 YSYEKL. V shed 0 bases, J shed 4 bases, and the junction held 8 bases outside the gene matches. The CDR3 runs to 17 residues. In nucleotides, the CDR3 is TGCGCCAGCAGCCAAGAATCGGGACTAGCCCCGGCAGATACGCAGTATTTT. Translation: CASSQESGLAPADTQYF.

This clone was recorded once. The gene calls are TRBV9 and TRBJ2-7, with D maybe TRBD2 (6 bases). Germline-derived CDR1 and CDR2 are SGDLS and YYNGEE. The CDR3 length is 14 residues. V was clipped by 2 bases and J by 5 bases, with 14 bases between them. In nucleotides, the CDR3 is TGTGCCAGCAGCGTGGGGGGTCTCGTAGACGAGCAGTACTTC. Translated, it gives CASSVGGLVDEQYF. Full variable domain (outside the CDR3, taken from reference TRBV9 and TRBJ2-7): DSGVTQTPKHLITATGQRVTLRCSPRSGDLSVYWYQQSLDQGLQFLIQYYNGEERAKGNILERFSAQQFPDLHSELNLSSLELGDSALYFCASSVGGLVDEQYFGPGTRLTVT.

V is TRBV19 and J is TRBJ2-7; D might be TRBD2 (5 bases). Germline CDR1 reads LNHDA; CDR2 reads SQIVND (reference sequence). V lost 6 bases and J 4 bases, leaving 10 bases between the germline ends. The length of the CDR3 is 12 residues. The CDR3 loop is CASSPPGYEQYF. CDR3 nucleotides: TGTGCCAGTAGCCCACCGGGGTACGAGCAGTACTTC.

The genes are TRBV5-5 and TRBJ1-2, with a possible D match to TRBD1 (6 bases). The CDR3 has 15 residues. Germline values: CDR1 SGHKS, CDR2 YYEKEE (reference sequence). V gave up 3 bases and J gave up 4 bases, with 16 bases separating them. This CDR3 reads CASSSVSRGPYGYTF. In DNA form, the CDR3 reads TGTGCCAGCAGCTCAGTCTCCAGGGGCCCCTATGGCTACACCTTC.

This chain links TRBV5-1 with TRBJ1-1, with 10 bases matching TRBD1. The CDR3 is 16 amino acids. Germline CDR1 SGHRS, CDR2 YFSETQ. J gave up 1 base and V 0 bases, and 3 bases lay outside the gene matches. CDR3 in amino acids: CASSLGDRGQNTEAFF. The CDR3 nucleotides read TGCGCCAGCAGCTTGGGGGACAGGGGACAGAACACTGAAGCTTTCTTT.

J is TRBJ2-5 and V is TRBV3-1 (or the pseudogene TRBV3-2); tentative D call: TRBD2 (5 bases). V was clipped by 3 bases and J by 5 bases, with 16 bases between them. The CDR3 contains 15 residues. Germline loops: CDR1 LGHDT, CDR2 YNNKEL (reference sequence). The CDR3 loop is CASSHTVGRGETQYF. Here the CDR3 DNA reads TGTGCCAGCAGCCATACCGTAGGACGAGGGGAGACCCAGTACTTC.

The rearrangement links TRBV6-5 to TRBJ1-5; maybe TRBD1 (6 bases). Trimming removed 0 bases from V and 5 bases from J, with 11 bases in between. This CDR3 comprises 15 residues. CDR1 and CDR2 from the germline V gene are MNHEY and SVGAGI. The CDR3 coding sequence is TGTGCCAGCAGTTACTCTGCAGGGGTCGATCAGCCCCAGCATTTT. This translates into CASSYSAGVDQPQHF.

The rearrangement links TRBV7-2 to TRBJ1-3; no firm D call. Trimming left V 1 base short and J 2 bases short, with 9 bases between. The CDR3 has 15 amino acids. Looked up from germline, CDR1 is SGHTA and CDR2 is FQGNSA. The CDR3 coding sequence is TGTGCCAGCAGCTTAGAGGGAGCGGCTGGAAACACCATATATTTT. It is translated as CASSLEGAAGNTIYF.

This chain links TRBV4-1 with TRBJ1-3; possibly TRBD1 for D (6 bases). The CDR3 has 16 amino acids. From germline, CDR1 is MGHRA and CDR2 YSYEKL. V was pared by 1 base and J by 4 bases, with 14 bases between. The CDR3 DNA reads TGCGCCAGCAGCCAAGTTACAGGGCTAGGAGGAAACACCATATATTTT. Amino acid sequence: CASSQVTGLGGNTIYF.

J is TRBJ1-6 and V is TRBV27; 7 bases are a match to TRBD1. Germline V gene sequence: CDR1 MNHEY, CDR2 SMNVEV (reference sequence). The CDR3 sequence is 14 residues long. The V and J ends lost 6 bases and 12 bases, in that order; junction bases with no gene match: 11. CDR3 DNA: TGTGCCAGCAGCTGGGACAGCCAAGGGATACCCCTCCACTTT. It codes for CASSWDSQGIPLHF.

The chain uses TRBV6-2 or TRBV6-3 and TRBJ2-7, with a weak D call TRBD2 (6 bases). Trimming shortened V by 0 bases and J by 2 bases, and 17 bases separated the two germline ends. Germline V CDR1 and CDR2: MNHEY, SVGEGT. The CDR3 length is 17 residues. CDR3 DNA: TGTGCCAGCAGTTACTCGGAAAGCTGGACGGGAGCCTACGAGCAGTACTTC. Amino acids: CASSYSESWTGAYEQYF.

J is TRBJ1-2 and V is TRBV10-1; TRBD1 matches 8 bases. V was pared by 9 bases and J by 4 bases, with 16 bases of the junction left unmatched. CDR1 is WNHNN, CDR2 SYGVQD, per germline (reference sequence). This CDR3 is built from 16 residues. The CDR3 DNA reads TGCGCCAGAGAGACTGATAGACAGGGGAAGAGCTATGGCTACACCTTC. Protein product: CARETDRQGKSYGYTF.